This is a list of T cell receptor beta chains from one sample in a study of blood T cell repertoires in COVID-19. Profiled with immunoSEQ multiplex PCR; TCRdb holds only in-frame clones, not every one. The sample consists of over 55,000 clones, over 70% of them appearing once. The source material was peripheral blood. Source of these receptors: a human donor in a cohort sampled during active COVID-19. Each CDR3 is given with its conserved first and last residue. A D gene is named only where the DNA matches it firmly. Size is stated for part of the rows, as once, few or many counts, or as a class when the clone is expanded.

V gene,D gene,clone size,J gene,CDR3 protein,CDR3 DNA
TRBV6-2/TRBV6-3,TRBD2,-,TRBJ2-1,CASSYDPGVGEGRYSYNEQFF,TGTGCCAGCAGTTACGACCCGGGCGTCGGGGAGGGGCGATACTCCTACAATGAGCAGTTCTTC
TRBV5-1,TRBD1,-,TRBJ1-6,CASSLQGRNSPLHF,TGCGCCAGCAGCTTACAGGGGCGAAATTCACCCCTCCACTTT
TRBV12-3/TRBV12-4,TRBD2,once,TRBJ2-5,CASSFGGETQYF,TGTGCCAGCAGTTTCGGGGGGGAGACCCAGTACTTC
TRBV5-8,-,-,TRBJ2-6,CASSFGLSGSGANVLTF,TGTGCCAGCAGCTTCGGTCTTTCTGGCTCTGGGGCCAACGTCCTGACTTTC
TRBV28,-,-,TRBJ1-5,CASSFARVNQPQHF,TGTGCCAGCAGTTTCGCCAGGGTCAATCAGCCCCAGCATTTT
TRBV7-9,-,-,TRBJ2-3,CASSLQGPTDTQYF,TGTGCCAGCAGCTTACAGGGGCCCACAGATACGCAGTATTTT
TRBV6-2/TRBV6-3,-,once,TRBJ2-3,CASSYRLAQPADTQYF,TGTGCCAGCAGTTACAGGCTAGCCCAACCGGCAGATACGCAGTATTTT
TRBV2,TRBD1,-,TRBJ2-5,CARQGGETQYF,TGTGCCAGACAGGGGGGAGAGACCCAGTACTTC
TRBV7-2,-,-,TRBJ2-1,CASSFDSLKISYNEQFF,TGTGCCAGCAGCTTTGACAGCCTTAAAATCTCCTACAATGAGCAGTTCTTC
TRBV12-3/TRBV12-4,-,-,TRBJ2-2,CASRKDSTGELFF,TGTGCCAGCAGGAAGGACAGCACCGGGGAGCTGTTTTTT
TRBV4-3,-,-,TRBJ2-7,CASSLPTFTRRNYEQYF,TGCGCCAGCAGCCTACCTACCTTCACTAGGCGCAACTACGAGCAGTACTTC
TRBV5-1,TRBD1,-,TRBJ1-4,CASSWTGSDEKLFF,TGCGCCAGCAGCTGGACAGGGTCTGACGAAAAACTGTTTTTT
TRBV27,TRBD1,-,TRBJ1-1,CASFPFEGANTEAFF,TGTGCCAGCTTTCCTTTTGAGGGGGCTAACACTGAAGCTTTCTTT
TRBV27,-,-,TRBJ1-1,CASSPLGGRAEAFF,TGTGCCAGCAGTCCCCTCGGAGGGCGTGCTGAAGCTTTCTTT
TRBV6-1,-,-,TRBJ1-4,CASSEDVQGINEKLFF,TGTGCCAGCAGTGAAGATGTCCAGGGCATTAATGAAAAACTGTTTTTT
TRBV30,TRBD1,many,TRBJ1-2,CAWSRGTGEGYTF,TGTGCCTGGAGCCGCGGGACAGGGGAAGGCTACACCTTC
TRBV28,-,-,TRBJ1-1,CASSWGGRTMNTEAFF,TGTGCCAGCAGTTGGGGGGGACGGACCATGAACACTGAAGCTTTCTTT
TRBV19,TRBD1,few,TRBJ1-3,CASSQQGLKGNTIYF,TGTGCCAGTAGCCAACAGGGGTTAAAGGGAAACACCATATATTTT
TRBV28,TRBD1,-,TRBJ1-2,CASSDPGQGISGYTF,TGTGCCAGCAGTGATCCGGGACAGGGGATTAGCGGCTACACCTTC
TRBV12-3/TRBV12-4,-,few,TRBJ2-7,CASSWGVRYEQYF,TGTGCCAGCAGCTGGGGGGTCCGGTACGAGCAGTACTTC
TRBV6-5,TRBD1,-,TRBJ1-1,CASSLIPGQVAFF,TGTGCCAGCAGTCTAATTCCGGGACAGGTCGCTTTCTTT
TRBV7-9,-,-,TRBJ1-3,CASSRGNGNTIYF,TGTGCCAGCAGCAGGGGTAATGGAAACACCATATATTTT
TRBV10-3,TRBD2,-,TRBJ2-7,CAISESTAGTYEQYF,TGTGCCATCAGTGAGTCGACAGCGGGAACTTACGAGCAGTACTTC
TRBV19,-,-,TRBJ1-5,CASSIDTNQPQHF,TGTGCCAGTAGTATTGACACCAATCAGCCCCAGCATTTT
TRBV2,-,-,TRBJ2-3,CASMGASTDTQYF,TGTGCCAGCATGGGCGCTAGCACAGATACGCAGTATTTT
TRBV9,TRBD2,few,TRBJ2-5,CASSLTSRGETQYF,TGTGCCAGCAGCCTGACTAGCCGGGGGGAGACCCAGTACTTC
TRBV6-1,TRBD1,-,TRBJ1-5,CASSERGRGPQPQHF,TGTGCCAGCAGTGAGAGGGGCAGGGGGCCCCAGCCCCAGCATTTT
TRBV28,TRBD1,-,TRBJ2-7,CASVMGQSYEQYF,TGTGCCAGCGTGATGGGACAGTCGTACGAGCAGTACTTC
TRBV27,TRBD1,-,TRBJ1-6,CASSPRGNRPLHF,TGTGCCAGCAGTCCCAGGGGGAACAGACCCCTCCACTTT